Each of the 20 T cell receptor beta chains below was sequenced from the same sample in a study of OX40 agonist ivuxolimab in advanced cancers. This table comes from immunoSEQ multiplex PCR, and its TCRdb copy is limited to in-frame clones, with some not included. Among roughly 65,000 clones listed, approximately 80% were seen once. The sequenced sample was CD4+ or CD8+ T cells sorted from blood, obtained in a trial of the OX40 agonist ivuxolimab. Every receptor here comes from an adult with an advanced solid tumor such as melanoma, head and neck, liver or kidney cancer.

Only one count was recorded for this clone. The chain is built from TRBV28 and TRBJ1-1, with 10 bases identical to TRBD1. This CDR3 contains 15 residues. Germline CDR1 and CDR2: MDHEN and SYDVKM. After removal of 8 bases from V and 1 base from J, the junction contained 7 bases not matched to a gene. The chain's CDR3 is CASRDRGRGNTEAFF. CDR3 sequence (DNA): TGTGCCAGCCGGGACAGGGGCAGGGGGAACACTGAAGCTTTCTTT.

The gene calls are TRBV5-6 and TRBJ1-5, with D possibly being TRBD1 (6 bases). CDR1 and CDR2 from the germline V gene are SGHDT and YYEEEE. This CDR3 has 16 amino acids. Trimming left V 4 bases short and J 5 bases short, with 19 bases between. In DNA form, the CDR3 reads TGTGCCAGCAGCCTAAGACCAGGGGCCGGGGATCAGCCCCAGCATTTT. Translating gives CASSLRPGAGDQPQHF. The whole variable domain, remainder taken from reference TRBV5-6 and TRBJ1-5, is DAGVTQSPTHLIKTRGQQVTLRCSPKSGHDTVSWYQQALGQGPQFIFQYYEEEERQRGNFPDRFSGHQFPNYSSELNVNALLLGDSALYLCASSLRPGAGDQPQHFGDGTRLSIL.

The rearrangement uses TRBV7-2 and TRBJ2-1; TRBD2 is a possible D gene (6 bases). Germline assignment: CDR1 SGHTA and CDR2 FQGNSA. V lost 0 bases and J lost 4, with 13 bases in between. The CDR3 runs to 16 residues. CDR3 sequence: CASSLAPGEAYNEQFF. The CDR3 nucleotides read TGTGCCAGCAGCTTAGCCCCCGGGGAGGCTTACAATGAGCAGTTCTTC.

The chain is built from TRBV29-1 and TRBJ2-7, with D hard to call. The length of the CDR3 is 15 residues. V shed 4 bases and J shed 0 bases, with 16 bases lying between them. In germline, CDR1 is SQVTM, CDR2 ANQGSEA. The DNA of the CDR3 is TGCAGCGTTGTGTATGCCGCCAGCGTCTCCTACGAGCAGTACTTC. This sequence encodes CSVVYAASVSYEQYF.

Turning to this clone: Other nucleotide sequences from this sample produce the same CDR3. The CDR3 loop reads CASSRDRGDTEAFF. As DNA, the CDR3 is TGTGCCAGCAGCAGGGACAGGGGAGACACTGAAGCTTTCTTT. V is TRBV5-6 and J is TRBJ1-1; the match to TRBD1 covers 10 bases. The length of the CDR3 is 14 residues. Trimming removed 4 bases from V and 3 bases from J; junction bases left unmatched: 3. Germline V gene data show CDR1 as SGHDT and CDR2 as YYEEEE.

The J gene is TRBJ1-1, the V gene TRBV7-9, with a tentative D call TRBD1 (5 bases). Germline V CDR1 and CDR2: SEHNR, FQNEAQ (reference sequence). CDR3 size: 14 residues. V was clipped by 1 base and J by 1 base, with 7 bases between them. CDR3 loop: CASSLVQGNTEAFF. The CDR3 DNA sequence: TGTGCCAGCAGCTTAGTTCAGGGGAACACTGAAGCTTTCTTT.

The chain employs TRBV5-6 and TRBJ1-6, with D possibly being TRBD1 (5 bases). V was shortened by 3 bases and J by 8 bases, with 15 bases between the two germline ends. CDR1 and CDR2 (germline): SGHDT, YYEEEE. This CDR3 region has 15 residues. The CDR3 coding sequence is TGTGCCAGCAGCTCCCTCCCTGGGGGGGATTCACCCCTCCACTTT. Protein product: CASSSLPGGDSPLHF.

CDR3 coding DNA: TGTGCCAGCAGTGAAGCGCGGAACGAGCAGTACTTC. Translation: CASSEARNEQYF. V gene TRBV2 combines with J gene TRBJ2-7; D is uncertain. The germline V gene encodes CDR1 SNHLY and CDR2 FYNNEI. V was shortened by 0 bases and J by 5 bases, with 5 bases between the two germline ends. CDR3 length: 12 amino acids.

V usage is TRBV2 and J usage is TRBJ2-1, with 13 bases lining up with TRBD2. Germline V lookup: CDR1 SNHLY, CDR2 FYNNEI. V was pared by 7 bases and J by 14 bases, with 11 bases of the junction left unmatched. The CDR3 runs 14 residues. This CDR3 is CASMEVLAGGLKFF. CDR3 coding DNA: TGTGCCAGCATGGAAGTACTAGCGGGAGGGCTGAAGTTCTTC.

The genes are TRBV19 and TRBJ2-1, with 9 bases aligning to TRBD2. The CDR3 totals 15 residues. From germline, CDR1 is LNHDA and CDR2 SQIVND (reference sequence). V lost 4 bases to trimming and J lost 8 bases; unmatched junction nucleotides: 9. The CDR3 sequence: CASSRSGTSIHEQFF. CDR3 coding DNA: TGTGCCAGTAGTAGATCCGGGACTAGCATCCATGAGCAGTTCTTC.

The chain carries TRBV28 and TRBJ1-5; 10 positions agree with TRBD1. CDR1 MDHEN and CDR2 SYDVKM come from the germline V gene. The V gene end was trimmed by 1 base and the J gene end by 7 bases; junction bases not matched to a gene: 10. The CDR3 covers 17 residues. The CDR3 nucleotides read TGTGCCAGCAGTTTATACCCCCGGGACAGGGGCCGACAGCCCCAGCATTTT. Its translation: CASSLYPRDRGRQPQHF.

The DNA of the CDR3 is TGTGCCAGCAGCTTATCCCGAGGGCCTTATGGCTACACCTTC. Translated: CASSLSRGPYGYTF. The chain joins TRBV7-2 to TRBJ1-2; D unclear. Germline V gives CDR1 SGHTA, CDR2 FQGNSA. The V end lost 2 bases, the J end lost 5 bases, and 12 bases lay between the germline ends. This CDR3 comprises 14 residues.

V is TRBV6-6 and J is TRBJ1-1; D is perhaps TRBD1 (5 bases). Germline V gives CDR1 MNHNY, CDR2 SVGAGI (reference sequence). This CDR3 comprises 13 residues. The V and J ends lost 5 bases and 7 bases respectively, with 14 bases between them. This CDR3 reads CASSHPGDLEAFF. CDR3 DNA: TGTGCCAGCAGTCACCCCGGGGACCTTGAAGCTTTCTTT.

The V call is TRBV19, the J call TRBJ1-5; tentative D call: TRBD1 (6 bases). The CDR3 sequence is 15 residues long. V lost 8 bases and J lost 3, with 17 bases in between. Per germline, CDR1 LNHDA and CDR2 SQIVND (reference sequence). The DNA for the CDR3 is TGTGCCAGTGGACCCCAGGGGCCTCACAATCAGCCCCAGCATTTT. This translates into CASGPQGPHNQPQHF.

The chain has TRBV14 and TRBJ2-1, with D maybe TRBD2 (6 bases). The V gene's germline CDR1 is SGHDN and CDR2 FVKESK. With 3 bases removed from V and 3 bases from J, the gap between germline ends came to 24 bases. This CDR3 has 19 amino acids. Here the CDR3 DNA reads TGTGCCAGCAGCCAGAGTCCGGCCCAGGGCGGGACCAACTACAATGAGCAGTTCTTC. This gives the protein CASSQSPAQGGTNYNEQFF. Filled out from reference TRBV14 and TRBJ2-1, the complete variable domain reads EAGVTQFPSHSVIEKGQTVTLRCDPISGHDNLYWYRRVMGKEIKFLLHFVKESKQDESGMPNNRFLAERTGGTYSTLKVQPAELEDSGVYFCASSQSPAQGGTNYNEQFFGPGTRLTVL.

This chain connects TRBV5-1 to TRBJ2-2, with D tentatively TRBD1 (6 bases). With 2 bases removed from V and 6 bases from J, the gap between germline ends came to 8 bases. This CDR3 has 13 amino acids. Germline V gives CDR1 SGHRS, CDR2 YFSETQ. The CDR3 DNA follows: TGCGCCAGCAGCTTACAGGGAGCCGGGGAGCTGTTTTTT. It encodes CASSLQGAGELFF.

The chain couples TRBV4-3 to TRBJ2-2, with 7 bases that match TRBD2. Unmatched junction bases numbered 3, after V lost 0 bases and J lost 5 bases. The CDR3 sequence is 15 residues long. Germline CDR1 LGHNA, CDR2 YSLEER. The CDR3 DNA reads as TGCGCCAGCAGCCAAGATAGTAGCGGGACCGGGGAGCTGTTTTTT. It yields the protein CASSQDSSGTGELFF.

The chain's CDR3 is CAISPSSDTQYF. The CDR3 nucleotides read TGTGCCATCAGCCCGAGTTCAGATACGCAGTATTTT. V gene TRBV10-3 combines with J gene TRBJ2-3; D not resolved. Germline assignment: CDR1 ENHRY and CDR2 SYGVKD. The V end was cut by 6 bases, the J end by 4 bases, with 8 bases between. The CDR3 runs 12 residues.

This rearrangement joins TRBV5-6 to TRBJ2-7; perhaps TRBD2 as D (6 bases). The CDR3 has 19 amino acids. V gave up 3 bases and J gave up 1 base, with 26 bases separating them. The germline V gene encodes CDR1 SGHDT and CDR2 YYEEEE. The CDR3 loop reads CASSSPGSGPIKSSYEQYF. CDR3 nucleotide sequence: TGTGCCAGCAGCTCCCCGGGTAGCGGACCAATAAAAAGTTCCTACGAGCAGTACTTC.

The rearrangement uses TRBV9 and TRBJ2-5; TRBD2 might be the D (7 bases). V was clipped by 6 bases and J by 1 base, with 10 bases between them. The CDR3 has 13 residues. From germline, CDR1 is SGDLS and CDR2 YYNGEE. The DNA for the CDR3 is TGTGCCAGCAACGGGGGGCCCCAAGAGACCCAGTACTTC. Translation: CASNGGPQETQYF.